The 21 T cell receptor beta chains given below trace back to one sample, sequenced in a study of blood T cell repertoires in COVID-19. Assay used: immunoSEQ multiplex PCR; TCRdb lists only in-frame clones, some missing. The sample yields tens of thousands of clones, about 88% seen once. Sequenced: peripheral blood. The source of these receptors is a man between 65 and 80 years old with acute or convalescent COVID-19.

CDR3 in DNA: TGTGCCAGTAGTATATTCCAATGGCCTCGACAGTATATGCCCCAGCATTTT. Its protein product is CASSIFQWPRQYMPQHF. The chain uses TRBV19 and TRBJ1-5; tentatively, D is TRBD1 (5 bases). Trimming removed 2 bases at V and 9 bases at J, with 23 bases between. Per the germline V gene, CDR1 is LNHDA and CDR2 is SQIVND (reference sequence). This CDR3 comprises 17 residues.

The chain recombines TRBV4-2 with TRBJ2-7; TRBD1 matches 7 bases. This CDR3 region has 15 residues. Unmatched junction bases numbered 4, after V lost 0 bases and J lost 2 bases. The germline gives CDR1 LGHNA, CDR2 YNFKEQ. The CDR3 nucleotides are TGTGCCAGCAGCCAAGAATGGCAGGGGGCCTACGAGCAGTACTTC. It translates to CASSQEWQGAYEQYF.

The CDR3, as DNA: TGTGCCAGCAGGAGACAGGGACTAGCCACCGGGGAGCTGTTTTTT. Its protein is CASRRQGLATGELFF. The V and J genes are TRBV27 and TRBJ2-2, with 9 nucleotides matching TRBD2. Germline V lookup: CDR1 MNHEY, CDR2 SMNVEV (reference sequence). This CDR3 comprises 15 residues. Trimming cost V 6 bases and J 4 bases; bases outside gene matches: 6.

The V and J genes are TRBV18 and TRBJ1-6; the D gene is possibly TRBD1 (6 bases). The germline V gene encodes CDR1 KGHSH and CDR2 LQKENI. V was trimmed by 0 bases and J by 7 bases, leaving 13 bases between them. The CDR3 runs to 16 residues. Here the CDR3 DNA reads TGTGCCAGCTCACCACCAACAGGGTCGGGGAATTCACCCCTCCACTTT. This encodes CASSPPTGSGNSPLHF.

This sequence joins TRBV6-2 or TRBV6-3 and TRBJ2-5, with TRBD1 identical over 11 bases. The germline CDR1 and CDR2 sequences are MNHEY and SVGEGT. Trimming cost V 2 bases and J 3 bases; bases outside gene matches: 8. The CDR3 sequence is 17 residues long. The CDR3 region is CASSYPTRGQGEETQYF. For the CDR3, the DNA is TGTGCCAGCAGTTACCCGACCAGGGGACAGGGGGAAGAGACCCAGTACTTC.

The CDR3 region has the DNA TGTGCCAGCAGCGTGGGACTGACCTACGAGCAGTACTTC. Its translation is CASSVGLTYEQYF. This chain connects TRBV7-3 to TRBJ2-7; D is perhaps TRBD2 (6 bases). Trimming stripped 5 bases from V and 2 bases from J, with 10 bases between. CDR3 length equals 13 residues. The germline gives CDR1 SGHTA, CDR2 FQGTGA. Together with reference TRBV7-3 and TRBJ2-7, the CDR3 gives the full variable domain: GAGVSQTPSNKVTEKGKYVELRCDPISGHTALYWYRQSLGQGPEFLIYFQGTGAADDSGLPNDRFFAVRPEGSVSTLKIQRTERGDSAVYLCASSVGLTYEQYFGPGTRLTVT.

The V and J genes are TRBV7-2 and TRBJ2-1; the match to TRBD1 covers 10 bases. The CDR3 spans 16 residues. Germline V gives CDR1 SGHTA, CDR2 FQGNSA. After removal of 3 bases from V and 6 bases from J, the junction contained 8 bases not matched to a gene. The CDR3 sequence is CASSFSGTGVRNEQFF. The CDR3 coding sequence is TGTGCCAGCAGCTTCTCCGGGACAGGGGTTCGCAATGAGCAGTTCTTC.

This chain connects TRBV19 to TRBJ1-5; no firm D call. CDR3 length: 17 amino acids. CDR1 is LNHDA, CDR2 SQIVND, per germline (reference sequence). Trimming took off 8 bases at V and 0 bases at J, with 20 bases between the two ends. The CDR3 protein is CASRWETEPYSNQPQHF. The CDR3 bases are TGTGCCAGTCGTTGGGAGACCGAACCTTATAGCAATCAGCCCCAGCATTTT.

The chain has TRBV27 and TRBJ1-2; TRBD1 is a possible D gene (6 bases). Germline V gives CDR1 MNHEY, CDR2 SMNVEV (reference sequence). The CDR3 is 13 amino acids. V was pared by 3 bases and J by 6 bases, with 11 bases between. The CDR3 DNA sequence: TGTGCCAGCAGTTTTCGGGGGGGCAATGGCTACACCTTC. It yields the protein CASSFRGGNGYTF.

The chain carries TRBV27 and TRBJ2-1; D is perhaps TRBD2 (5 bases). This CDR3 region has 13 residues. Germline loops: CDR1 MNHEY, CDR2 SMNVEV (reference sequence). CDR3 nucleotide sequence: TGTGGGAGCAGTCCTACCCGGGGCAATGAGCAGTTCTTC. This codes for CGSSPTRGNEQFF.

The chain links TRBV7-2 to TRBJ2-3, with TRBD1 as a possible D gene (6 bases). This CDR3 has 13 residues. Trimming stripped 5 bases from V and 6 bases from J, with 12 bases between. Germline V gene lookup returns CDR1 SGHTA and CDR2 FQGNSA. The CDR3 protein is CASSLNRADTQYF. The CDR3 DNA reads TGTGCCAGCAGCCTGAACAGGGCCGATACGCAGTATTTT.

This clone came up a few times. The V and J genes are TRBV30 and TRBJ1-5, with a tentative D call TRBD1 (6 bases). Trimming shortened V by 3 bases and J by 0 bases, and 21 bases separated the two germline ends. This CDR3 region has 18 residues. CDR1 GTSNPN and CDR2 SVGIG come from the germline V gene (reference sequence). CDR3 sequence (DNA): TGTGCCTGGAGAGGTATCGGGGGGCTCGCTAATAGCAATCAGCCCCAGCATTTT. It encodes CAWRGIGGLANSNQPQHF.

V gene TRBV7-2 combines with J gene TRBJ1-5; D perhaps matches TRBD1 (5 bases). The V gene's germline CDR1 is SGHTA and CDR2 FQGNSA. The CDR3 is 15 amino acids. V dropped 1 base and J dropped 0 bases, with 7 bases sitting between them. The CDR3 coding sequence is TGTGCCAGCAGCTTAGGACAGTATAGCAATCAGCCCCAGCATTTT. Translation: CASSLGQYSNQPQHF.

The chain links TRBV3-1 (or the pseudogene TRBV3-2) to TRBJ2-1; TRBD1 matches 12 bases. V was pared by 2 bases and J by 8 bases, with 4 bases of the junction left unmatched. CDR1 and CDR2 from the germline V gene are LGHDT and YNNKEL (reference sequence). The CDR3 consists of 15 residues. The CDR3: CASSQRDRGRYEQFF. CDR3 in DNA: TGTGCCAGCAGCCAACGGGACAGGGGGCGTTATGAGCAGTTCTTC.

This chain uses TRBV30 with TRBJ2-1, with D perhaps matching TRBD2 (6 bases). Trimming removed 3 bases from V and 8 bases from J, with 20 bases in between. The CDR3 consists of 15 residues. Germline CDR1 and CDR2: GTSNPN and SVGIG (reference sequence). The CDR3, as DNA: TGTGCCTGGAGGCCAGGGAGGTCGTATGGCGATGAGCAGTTCTTC. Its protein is CAWRPGRSYGDEQFF.

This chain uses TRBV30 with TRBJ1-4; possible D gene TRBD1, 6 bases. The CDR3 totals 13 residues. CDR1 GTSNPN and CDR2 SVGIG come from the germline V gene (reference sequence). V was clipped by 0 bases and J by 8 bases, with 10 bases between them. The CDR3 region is CAWSVGQGEKLFF. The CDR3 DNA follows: TGTGCCTGGAGTGTAGGCCAGGGGGAAAAACTGTTTTTT.

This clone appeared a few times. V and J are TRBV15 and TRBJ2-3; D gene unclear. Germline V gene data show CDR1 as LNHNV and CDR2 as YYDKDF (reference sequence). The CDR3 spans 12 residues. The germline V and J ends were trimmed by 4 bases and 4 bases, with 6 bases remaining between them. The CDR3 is CATSTGPDTQYF. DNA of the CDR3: TGTGCCACCAGCACTGGCCCAGATACGCAGTATTTT.

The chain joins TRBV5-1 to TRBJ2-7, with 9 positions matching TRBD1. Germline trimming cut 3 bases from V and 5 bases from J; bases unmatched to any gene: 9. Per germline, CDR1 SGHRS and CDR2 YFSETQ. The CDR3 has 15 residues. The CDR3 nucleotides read TGCGCCAGCAGCTCGAGAGGACAGGGGTCCGACGAGCAGTACTTC. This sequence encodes CASSSRGQGSDEQYF.

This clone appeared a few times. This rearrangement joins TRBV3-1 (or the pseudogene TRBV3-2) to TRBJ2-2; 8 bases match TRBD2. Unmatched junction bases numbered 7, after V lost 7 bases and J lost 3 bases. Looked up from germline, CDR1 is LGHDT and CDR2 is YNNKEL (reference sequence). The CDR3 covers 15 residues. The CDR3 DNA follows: TGTGCCAGCACCCATGGGACTAGACACACCGGGGAGCTGTTTTTT. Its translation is CASTHGTRHTGELFF.

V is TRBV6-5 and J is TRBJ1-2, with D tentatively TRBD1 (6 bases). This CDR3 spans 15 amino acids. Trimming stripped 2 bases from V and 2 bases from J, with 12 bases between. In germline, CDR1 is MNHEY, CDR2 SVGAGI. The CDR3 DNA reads TGTGCCAGCAGTTACGGGGGCAGCCGAAACTATGGCTACACCTTC. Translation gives CASSYGGSRNYGYTF.

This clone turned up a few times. CDR3 nucleotide sequence: TGTGCCAGCTCACCAATTGGACAGGGACGGGTGAACACTGAAGCTTTCTTT. Translating it yields CASSPIGQGRVNTEAFF. The genes are TRBV18 and TRBJ1-1, with 8 bases identical to TRBD1. J was trimmed by 0 bases and V by 2 bases; bases with no gene match: 8. CDR1 and CDR2 (germline): KGHSH, LQKENI. This CDR3 comprises 17 residues.